Below, 3 T cell receptor beta chains from the same sample are listed, as sequenced in a study of blood T cell repertoires in COVID-19. Sequencing was performed with immunoSEQ multiplex PCR; in TCRdb, only in-frame clones are kept and a portion is missing. The sample lists about 140,000 clones; over 80% were seen once. Sequenced: PBMCs or T cells enriched from blood (not recorded which). These receptors all stem from a man aged 55 to 70 who had recovered from COVID-19.

The chain is built from TRBV6-1 and TRBJ1-2; D gene ambiguous. CDR3 size: 16 residues. Trimming shortened V by 2 bases and J by 2 bases, and 15 bases separated the two germline ends. The germline V gene has CDR1 MNHNS and CDR2 SASEGT. The CDR3 reads CASSEWIYTENYGYTF. DNA of the CDR3: TGTGCCAGCAGTGAATGGATATATACGGAGAACTATGGCTACACCTTC.

This rearrangement joins TRBV11-2 to TRBJ2-7; TRBD1 is a possible D gene (5 bases). CDR1 is SGHAT and CDR2 is FQNNGV in the germline V gene. This CDR3 spans 13 amino acids. V gave up 4 bases and J gave up 6 bases, with 13 bases separating them. The CDR3 DNA is TGTGCCAGCAGCTGGGGCAGGAATATCGAGCAGTACTTC. Amino acid sequence: CASSWGRNIEQYF.

This sequence joins TRBV28 and TRBJ2-7, with 7 bases aligning to TRBD2. Germline CDR1 reads MDHEN; CDR2 reads SYDVKM. V gave up 4 bases and J gave up 4 bases; unmatched junction bases: 7. CDR3 length: 14 residues. CDR3 sequence reads: CASSSGGRGYEQYF. The DNA of the CDR3 is TGTGCCAGCAGTTCCGGGGGGAGGGGATACGAGCAGTACTTC.